Listed below are T cell receptor beta chains from one sample, sequenced in a study of identical twins. One entry per CDR3 protein results from TCRdb running MiXCR on the 5' RACE reads. This sample has roughly 700,000 distinct CDR3 sequences, with 8.6% found just once. The same sample was also used in a study of yellow fever vaccine responses in identical twins.

Sequenced input: PBMCs. Source of these receptors: a woman between 18 and 29 years old in good health. Each CDR3 is given with its conserved first and last residue. The order of the fields is J gene, V gene, D gene, clone size, CDR3 DNA, CDR3 protein. D genes are given only for firm matches. Clone size is shown for a subset of rows, as once, few, many or a class of expanded clone.

TRBJ1-3,TRBV4-2,NA,NA,TGTGCCAGCAGCCAAGATCCGGGGGAGAGAAACACCATATATTTT,CASSQDPGERNTIYF
TRBJ2-5,TRBV10-2,TRBD2,NA,TGCGCCAGCAGTGAAGGGCGACTAGCGGGGGGGCCGGAGGAGACCCAGTACTTC,CASSEGRLAGGPEETQYF
TRBJ2-2,TRBV5-1,TRBD2,few,TGCGCCAGCAGCGCGGGACTAGCGGGAGTGGCCGGGGAGCTGTTTTTT,CASSAGLAGVAGELFF
TRBJ1-4,TRBV12-3/TRBV12-4,NA,many,TGTGCCAGCAGTCCCAATAATGAAAAACTGTTTTTT,CASSPNNEKLFF
TRBJ2-7,TRBV7-2,TRBD1,few,TGTGCCAGCAGCGTTCACCCGGGACAGCTCTACGAGCAGTACTTC,CASSVHPGQLYEQYF
TRBJ2-5,TRBV15,TRBD2,NA,TGTGCCACCAGCAGACGACTAGCGCAAGAGACCCAGTACTTC,CATSRRLAQETQYF
TRBJ2-5,TRBV7-2,TRBD1,NA,TGTGCCAGCAGCTTAGAACAGGGGGCCGGAAAGACCCAGTACTTC,CASSLEQGAGKTQYF
TRBJ2-7,TRBV20-1,NA,few,TGCAGTGCTAGAGATGGGAACAGGGAGTACGAGCAGTACTTC,CSARDGNREYEQYF
TRBJ2-3,TRBV20-1,TRBD1,few,TGCAGTGCTAGTGAGGGCAGGGGGCAGGTAGATACGCAGTATTTT,CSASEGRGQVDTQYF
TRBJ2-1,TRBV5-1,NA,NA,TGCGCCAGCAGCTCTCTAGGGGGGGCAAACAATGAGCAGTTCTTC,CASSSLGGANNEQFF
TRBJ2-7,TRBV4-2,TRBD2,NA,TGTGCCATCGGCTCGGGACTAGCGGGCCAGACTTCCTACGAGCAGTACTTC,CAIGSGLAGQTSYEQYF
TRBJ2-2,TRBV12-3/TRBV12-4,TRBD1,few,TGTGCCAGCAGTACAAGGGGGCCCGGGGAGCTGTTTTTT,CASSTRGPGELFF
TRBJ1-5,TRBV7-9,NA,many,TGTGCCACCTCTTTTTGGGATCAGCCCCAGCATTTT,CATSFWDQPQHF
TRBJ2-5,TRBV5-1,NA,few,TGCGCCAGCAGCCCTACAGGGAACCAAGAGACCCAGTACTTC,CASSPTGNQETQYF
TRBJ2-3,TRBV10-3,NA,many,TGTGCCATCAGTGAGGCGGTCACAGATACGCAGTATTTT,CAISEAVTDTQYF
TRBJ1-1,TRBV7-8,TRBD1,few,TGTGCCAGCAGCTTACGACAGGGGAGGTCGGCTTTCTTT,CASSLRQGRSAFF
TRBJ2-7,TRBV20-1,NA,NA,TGCAGTGCTGCCCCGGGGGATGGGGGCTACGAGCAGTACTTC,CSAAPGDGGYEQYF
TRBJ2-7,TRBV3-1,TRBD2,NA,TGTGCCACCAGCGGGAGCGCAACCTACGAGCAGTACTTC,CATSGSATYEQYF
TRBJ2-2,TRBV11-2,NA,NA,TGTGCCAGCAGCTTAGAGCCCGCGGGGCTTTATACCGGGGAGCTGTTTTTT,CASSLEPAGLYTGELFF
TRBJ2-1,TRBV7-9,TRBD2,many,TGTGCCAGCAGCTTAGGTGGACTAGCGGGTGTGGGGAATGAGCAGTTCTTC,CASSLGGLAGVGNEQFF
TRBJ2-7,TRBV10-3,NA,many,TGTGCCATCAGTTTGGACCAATCAGGGTCCCCCTACGAGCAGTACTTC,CAISLDQSGSPYEQYF
TRBJ2-6,TRBV5-7,NA,many,TGTGCCAGCAGCTTCTTTTTTTTCGGAGGAGACGACTCTGGGGCCAACGTCCTGACTTTC,CASSFFFFGGDDSGANVLTF
TRBJ2-5,TRBV2,NA,NA,TGTGCCAGCACCCTAATTAGCGGAGAGACCCAGTACTTC,CASTLISGETQYF
TRBJ2-4,TRBV5-4,TRBD1,NA,TGTGCCAGCAGCTTGAGTACAGGGGGTTTAGGAGCCAAAAACATTCAGTACTTC,CASSLSTGGLGAKNIQYF
TRBJ2-1,TRBV7-8,NA,NA,TGTGCCAGCAGCTTAGGTAGGGTTGGCGGGGTACTGTACAATGAGCAGTTCTTC,CASSLGRVGGVLYNEQFF
TRBJ2-5,TRBV3-1,NA,NA,TGTGCCAGCAGCCAAGAGGTCCCTAGCTCAGACAACAAAGAGACCCAGTACTTC,CASSQEVPSSDNKETQYF